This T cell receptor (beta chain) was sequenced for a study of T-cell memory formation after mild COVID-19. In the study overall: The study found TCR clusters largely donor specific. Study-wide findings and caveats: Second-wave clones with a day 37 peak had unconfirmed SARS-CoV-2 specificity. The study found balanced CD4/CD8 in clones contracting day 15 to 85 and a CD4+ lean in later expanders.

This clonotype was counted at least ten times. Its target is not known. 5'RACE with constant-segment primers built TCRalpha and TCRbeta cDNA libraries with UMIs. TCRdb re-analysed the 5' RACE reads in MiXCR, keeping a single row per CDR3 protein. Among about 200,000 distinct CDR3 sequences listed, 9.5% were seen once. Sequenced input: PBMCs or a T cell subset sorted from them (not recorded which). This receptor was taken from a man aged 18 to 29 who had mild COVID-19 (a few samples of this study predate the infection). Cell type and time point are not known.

The CDR3 sequence: CATRDSLTDTQYF. In DNA, the CDR3 is TGTGCCACCCGAGATTCGCTCACAGATACGCAGTATTTT. The chain carries TRBV10-3 and TRBJ2-3, with D unclear. Germline CDR1 is ENHRY and CDR2 is SYGVKD. The length of the CDR3 is 13 residues. Trimming took off 10 bases at V and 2 bases at J, with 13 bases between the two ends.